A selection of T cell receptor beta chains follows, all from one sample in a study of shared clonotypes between healthy human individuals. Assay: immunoSEQ multiplex PCR; the TCRdb copy retains only in-frame clones and omits some. The table shows more than 2 million clones, with 90% to 95% occurring only once. Sequencing used naive CD4+ T cells sorted from blood. All receptors come from a man between 18 and 29 years old in good health. Both conserved end residues are part of each CDR3. The order of the fields is V gene, D gene, J gene, clone size, CDR3 protein, CDR3 DNA. The D gene is left open where the match is weak. Clone size appears in some rows only: once, few, many, or a class for an expanded clone.

V gene: TRBV5-1; D gene: .; J gene: TRBJ1-2; clone size: few; CDR3 protein: CASSLGDNYGYTF; CDR3 DNA: TGCGCCAGCAGCTTGGGGGACAACTATGGCTACACCTTC
V gene: TRBV11-3; D gene: .; J gene: TRBJ2-5; clone size: .; CDR3 protein: CASSPGQLQETQYF; CDR3 DNA: TGTGCCAGCAGCCCTGGACAGCTCCAAGAGACCCAGTACTTC
V gene: TRBV7-2; D gene: .; J gene: TRBJ1-5; clone size: .; CDR3 protein: CASSSPGTASNQPQHF; CDR3 DNA: TGTGCCAGCAGCTCACCGGGGACTGCGAGCAATCAGCCCCAGCATTTT
V gene: TRBV18; D gene: .; J gene: TRBJ1-2; clone size: .; CDR3 protein: CASSVTAGTNYGYTF; CDR3 DNA: TGTGCCAGCTCCGTAACTGCAGGGACAAACTATGGCTACACCTTC
V gene: TRBV11-1; D gene: .; J gene: TRBJ1-6; clone size: .; CDR3 protein: CASSLTGFSPLHF; CDR3 DNA: TGTGCCAGCAGCTTAACAGGGTTTTCCCCCCTCCACTTT
V gene: TRBV28; D gene: .; J gene: TRBJ1-2; clone size: .; CDR3 protein: CASSLGGSNYGYTF; CDR3 DNA: TGTGCCAGCAGTTTGGGGGGATCAAACTATGGCTACACCTTC
V gene: TRBV29-1; D gene: .; J gene: TRBJ2-3; clone size: .; CDR3 protein: CSVTGFTDTQYF; CDR3 DNA: TGCAGCGTAACAGGGTTTACAGATACGCAGTATTTT
V gene: TRBV5-4; D gene: TRBD2; J gene: TRBJ2-3; clone size: .; CDR3 protein: CASSLERPLADTAPTDTQYF; CDR3 DNA: TGTGCCAGCAGCTTGGAAAGACCCCTAGCGGATACTGCTCCCACAGATACGCAGTATTTT
V gene: TRBV15; D gene: .; J gene: TRBJ2-2; clone size: .; CDR3 protein: CATSRVPGRVGNTGELFF; CDR3 DNA: TGTGCCACCAGCAGAGTGCCGGGAAGGGTAGGGAACACCGGGGAGCTGTTTTTT
V gene: TRBV11-2; D gene: .; J gene: TRBJ1-1; clone size: .; CDR3 protein: CASSSQAAGAFF; CDR3 DNA: TGTGCCAGCAGCTCCCAGGCCGCGGGTGCTTTCTTT
V gene: TRBV12-5; D gene: TRBD2; J gene: TRBJ2-7; clone size: .; CDR3 protein: CASGLVVMGGSRLLEQYF; CDR3 DNA: TGTGCTAGTGGTTTGGTGGTCATGGGCGGGAGCCGGCTCCTCGAGCAGTACTTC
V gene: TRBV11-2; D gene: TRBD2; J gene: TRBJ2-2; clone size: .; CDR3 protein: CASRREGQKNTGELFF; CDR3 DNA: TGTGCCAGCCGACGGGAGGGCCAAAAAAACACCGGGGAGCTGTTTTTT
V gene: TRBV19; D gene: .; J gene: TRBJ1-3; clone size: .; CDR3 protein: CASSITGQKRRNTIYF; CDR3 DNA: TGTGCCAGTAGTATAACGGGCCAGAAGAGGAGAAACACCATATATTTT
V gene: TRBV6-5; D gene: .; J gene: TRBJ2-1; clone size: .; CDR3 protein: CASSYAGLDNEQFF; CDR3 DNA: TGTGCCAGCAGCTACGCGGGGCTAGACAATGAGCAGTTCTTC
V gene: TRBV5-1; D gene: .; J gene: TRBJ1-4; clone size: .; CDR3 protein: CASSNQGFNEKLFF; CDR3 DNA: TGCGCCAGCAGTAACCAGGGATTTAATGAAAAACTGTTTTTT
V gene: TRBV5-1; D gene: .; J gene: TRBJ2-1; clone size: .; CDR3 protein: CASSLEPDRNEQFF; CDR3 DNA: TGCGCCAGCAGCTTGGAACCCGACCGCAATGAGCAGTTCTTC
V gene: TRBV7-6; D gene: .; J gene: TRBJ2-2; clone size: .; CDR3 protein: CASTKMADTGELFF; CDR3 DNA: TGTGCCAGCACAAAAATGGCGGACACCGGGGAGCTGTTTTTT
V gene: TRBV6-6; D gene: .; J gene: TRBJ1-1; clone size: .; CDR3 protein: CASSSQRWGLTEAFF; CDR3 DNA: TGTGCCAGCAGTAGTCAACGATGGGGTCTCACTGAAGCTTTCTTT
V gene: TRBV30; D gene: TRBD2; J gene: TRBJ2-5; clone size: .; CDR3 protein: CAWTLGRTSGFQETQYF; CDR3 DNA: TGTGCCTGGACGCTCGGGAGGACTAGCGGGTTCCAAGAGACCCAGTACTTC